These 10 T cell receptor beta chains share one sample of origin, sequenced in a study of cytomegalovirus exposure and HLA in healthy donors. PCR employed 60 Vbeta and 13 Jbeta primers. Generated by immunoSEQ multiplex PCR, the TCRdb table keeps only in-frame clones and is missing some. The sample records under 55,000 clones, around 80% being singletons. What was sequenced was PBMCs. Receptor source: a man in his thirties or forties in good health and CMV-seropositive.

The V gene is TRBV7-2, the J gene TRBJ1-2, with D tentatively TRBD1 (5 bases). The V end lost 6 bases, the J end lost 4 bases, and 21 bases lay between the germline ends. Per germline, CDR1 SGHTA and CDR2 FQGNSA. This CDR3 contains 16 residues. The CDR3 DNA reads TGTGCCAGCAGGACCTCCATGGGGCCCGAGACCTATGGCTACACCTTC. It is translated as CASRTSMGPETYGYTF.

The CDR3 DNA follows: TGCGCCAGCAGCTTGGATCTGGGCAGGGGAACGGGCTACACCTTC. Residues: CASSLDLGRGTGYTF. The chain has TRBV5-1 and TRBJ1-2; maybe TRBD1 (6 bases). CDR3 length: 15 amino acids. CDR1 is SGHRS, CDR2 YFSETQ, per germline. V gave up 0 bases and J gave up 8 bases, with 17 bases separating them.

V and J are TRBV7-9 and TRBJ1-6, with D maybe TRBD1 (6 bases). In germline, CDR1 is SEHNR, CDR2 FQNEAQ (reference sequence). V was cut by 3 bases and J by 8 bases, with 11 bases left in between. CDR3 length: 14 amino acids. The CDR3 DNA follows: TGTGCCAGCAGCTTTCAGGGGCTAGATTCACCCCTCCACTTT. Amino acids: CASSFQGLDSPLHF.

The chain combines TRBV9 with TRBJ1-2; 9 bases are a match to TRBD1. CDR3 length equals 17 residues. V was clipped by 2 bases and J by 8 bases; unmatched bases: 16. Germline CDR1 SGDLS, CDR2 YYNGEE. This CDR3 reads CASSVPGQGSPKWGYTF. CDR3 nucleotides: TGTGCCAGCAGCGTTCCGGGACAGGGCTCCCCGAAATGGGGCTACACCTTC.

The rearrangement links TRBV5-6 to TRBJ2-5, with D maybe TRBD1 (6 bases). Matching the DNA end better, TRBJ2-7 makes the J call doubtful. This CDR3 has 15 amino acids. The germline CDR1 and CDR2 sequences are SGHDT and YYEEEE. The CDR3: CASSLAPTGSYEQYF. The CDR3 bases are TGTGCCAGCAGCTTGGCCCCTACAGGGAGCTACGAGCAGTACTTC.

This chain joins TRBV5-1 and TRBJ2-5, with 7 bases lining up with TRBD2. The V and J ends lost 3 bases and 2 bases, in that order; junction bases with no gene match: 13. CDR3 size: 17 residues. Germline V gene lookup returns CDR1 SGHRS and CDR2 YFSETQ. The CDR3 nucleotides are TGCGCCAGCAGCTCAGGATATGGCGGGGGACTACAAGAGACCCAGTACTTC. Its protein product is CASSSGYGGGLQETQYF. Full variable domain (rest looked up from reference TRBV5-1 and TRBJ2-5): KAGVTQTPRYLIKTRGQQVTLSCSPISGHRSVSWYQQTPGQGLQFLFEYFSETQRNKGNFPGRFSGRQFSNSRSEMNVSTLELGDSALYLCASSSGYGGGLQETQYFGPGTRLLVL.

The chain carries TRBV30 and TRBJ2-2; D may be TRBD1 (5 bases). The CDR3 sequence is 16 residues long. The ends were cut back, 2 bases at V and 1 base at J, with 14 bases in the middle. The V gene's germline CDR1 is GTSNPN and CDR2 SVGIG (reference sequence). CDR3 amino acids: CAWSIVSGWNTGELFF. The CDR3 DNA follows: TGTGCCTGGAGTATTGTGTCAGGGTGGAACACCGGGGAGCTGTTTTTT.

CDR3 coding DNA: TGCGCCAGCAGACCCGGGACAGGAGATTATGGCTACACCTTC. Translated: CASRPGTGDYGYTF. V gene TRBV5-1 combines with J gene TRBJ1-2, with TRBD1 matching 8 bases. The CDR3 sequence is 14 residues long. CDR1 is SGHRS and CDR2 is YFSETQ in the germline V gene. Losses at the gene ends were 5 bases for V and 5 bases for J; bases not matched to a gene: 8.

The V call is TRBV9, the J call TRBJ2-1; TRBD2 aligns across 11 bases. The CDR3 contains 15 residues. The V and J ends lost 2 bases and 7 bases, in that order; junction bases with no gene match: 5. The germline CDR1 and CDR2 sequences are SGDLS and YYNGEE. The CDR3, as DNA: TGTGCCAGCAGCGTGATAGCGGGGGGGTGGAATGAGCAGTTCTTC. This translates into CASSVIAGGWNEQFF. Full variable domain (missing parts from reference TRBV9 and TRBJ2-1): DSGVTQTPKHLITATGQRVTLRCSPRSGDLSVYWYQQSLDQGLQFLIQYYNGEERAKGNILERFSAQQFPDLHSELNLSSLELGDSALYFCASSVIAGGWNEQFFGPGTRLTVL.

In its sample, this clone was seen once. The chain couples TRBV7-9 to TRBJ1-2; D call uncertain. The CDR3 totals 12 residues. V dropped 5 bases and J dropped 2 bases, with 6 bases sitting between them. Germline lookup yields CDR1 SEHNR and CDR2 FQNEAQ (reference sequence). CDR3 sequence: CASSTQNYGYTF. The CDR3, as DNA: TGTGCCAGCAGCACGCAGAACTATGGCTACACCTTC. The full variable domain, rest sourced from reference TRBV7-9 and TRBJ1-2, is DTGVSQNPRHKITKRGQNVTFRCDPISEHNRLYWYRQTLGQGPEFLTYFQNEAQLEKSRLLSDRFSAERPKGSFSTLEIQRTEQGDSAMYLCASSTQNYGYTFGSGTRLTVV.